The 8 T cell receptor beta chains listed next were all sequenced from one sample in a study of Ad26.COV2.S vaccination and SARS-CoV-2 variants. Treatment here: over 15 received Ad26.COV2.S at low or high dose, single or two shots; several received placebo; per-sample allocation not given. Sampling occurred on day 63 after the first vaccine or placebo injection. The assay was immunoSEQ multiplex PCR, and TCRdb's table has in-frame clones only and misses some. The table lists more than 350,000 clones, roughly 90% of them singletons. The sample in question was peripheral blood, obtained in a trial of Ad26.COV2.S vaccine versus placebo. Receptors were obtained from a person aged 18-65 years who received the Ad26.COV2.S COVID-19 vaccine or a placebo.

The chain has TRBV6-5 and TRBJ1-1; possibly TRBD1 for D (6 bases). CDR1 is MNHEY and CDR2 is SVGAGI in the germline V gene. V lost 3 bases, J lost 12 bases, and 17 bases lay in between. The CDR3 has 13 amino acids. The CDR3 bases are TGTGCCAGCAGTTATGGGGGTAGACAGGCAACTTTCTTT. Translation: CASSYGGRQATFF.

This clone came up once. V gene TRBV7-9 combines with J gene TRBJ2-1; TRBD2 is a possible D gene (5 bases). With 1 base removed from V and 9 bases from J, the gap between germline ends came to 10 bases. The CDR3 consists of 13 residues. Germline assignment: CDR1 SEHNR and CDR2 FQNEAQ (reference sequence). CDR3 sequence: CASSLGGQGEQFF. The CDR3 region has the DNA TGTGCCAGCAGCTTAGGAGGGCAAGGTGAGCAGTTCTTC. Drawing the rest from reference TRBV7-9 and TRBJ2-1, the complete variable domain is DTGVSQNPRHKITKRGQNVTFRCDPISEHNRLYWYRQTLGQGPEFLTYFQNEAQLEKSRLLSDRFSAERPKGSFSTLEIQRTEQGDSAMYLCASSLGGQGEQFFGPGTRLTVL.

The rearrangement links TRBV4-3 to TRBJ1-2; no reliable D call. The germline V and J ends were trimmed by 0 bases and 3 bases, with 5 bases remaining between them. Germline CDR1 and CDR2: LGHNA and YSLEER. This CDR3 contains 13 residues. CDR3 sequence reads: CASSQDLDYGYTF. CDR3 DNA: TGCGCCAGCAGCCAAGATCTTGACTATGGCTACACCTTC.

This clone was recorded once. V is TRBV7-2 and J is TRBJ2-5; maybe TRBD2 (6 bases). This CDR3 has 17 amino acids. Trimming removed 1 base at V and 5 bases at J, with 20 bases between. The germline gives CDR1 SGHTA, CDR2 FQGNSA. CDR3 bases: TGTGCCAGCAGCTTAGATTTTTTGGCGGGAACCGGGGAGACCCAGTACTTC. Its translation is CASSLDFLAGTGETQYF.

CDR3 bases: TGTGCCAGCAGCTTAGTTGGAACGGGTATGGGACAAGAGACCCAGTACTTC. This translates into CASSLVGTGMGQETQYF. V is TRBV7-2 and J is TRBJ2-5; D is undetermined. Germline assignment: CDR1 SGHTA and CDR2 FQGNSA. The V and J ends lost 1 base and 2 bases respectively, with 17 bases between them. This CDR3 region has 17 residues.

This CDR3 is CASSLRDRGSDTQYF. The DNA for the CDR3 is TGTGCCAGCAGTCTGCGGGACAGGGGAAGCGATACGCAGTATTTT. This sequence joins TRBV6-5 and TRBJ2-3, with TRBD1 identical over 10 bases. Trimming took 5 bases from V and 6 from J; bases not matched to a gene: 8. The CDR3 loop spans 15 amino acids. Germline V gene sequence: CDR1 MNHEY, CDR2 SVGAGI.

The rearrangement joins TRBV4-3 to TRBJ2-3; D gene unclear. CDR1 LGHNA and CDR2 YSLEER come from the germline V gene. Between the trimmed V and J ends, which lost 0 bases and 0 bases, there was a span of 7 bases. CDR3 length: 15 amino acids. CDR3 sequence reads: CASSQDRRSTDTQYF. The CDR3 DNA reads TGCGCCAGCAGCCAAGACAGGCGGAGCACAGATACGCAGTATTTT.

The chain links TRBV6-1 to TRBJ1-2, with D unclear. The CDR3 contains 13 residues. V lost 2 bases to trimming and J lost 1 base, with 5 bases between them. CDR1 is MNHNS, CDR2 SASEGT, per germline. In nucleotides, the CDR3 is TGTGCCAGCAGTGAAACAGTTAACTATGGCTACACCTTC. Its translation: CASSETVNYGYTF.